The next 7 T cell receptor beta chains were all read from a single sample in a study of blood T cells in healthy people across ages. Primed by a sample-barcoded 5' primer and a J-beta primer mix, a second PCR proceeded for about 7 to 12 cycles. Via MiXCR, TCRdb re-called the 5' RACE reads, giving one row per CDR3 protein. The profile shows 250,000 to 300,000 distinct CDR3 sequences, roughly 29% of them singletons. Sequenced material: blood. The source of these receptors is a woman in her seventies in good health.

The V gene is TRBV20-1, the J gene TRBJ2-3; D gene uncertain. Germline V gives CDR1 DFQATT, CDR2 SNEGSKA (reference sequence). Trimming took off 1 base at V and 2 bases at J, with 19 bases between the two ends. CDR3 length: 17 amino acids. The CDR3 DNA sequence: TGCAGTGCTAGAGGGGGTCAATCGGGCAGGCACACAGATACGCAGTATTTT. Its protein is CSARGGQSGRHTDTQYF.

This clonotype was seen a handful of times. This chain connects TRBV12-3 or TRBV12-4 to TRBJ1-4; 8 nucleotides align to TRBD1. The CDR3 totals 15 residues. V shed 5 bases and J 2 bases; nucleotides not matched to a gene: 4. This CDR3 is CASSPRTGTNEKLFF. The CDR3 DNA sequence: TGTGCCAGCAGTCCCCGGACAGGGACTAATGAAAAACTGTTTTTT.

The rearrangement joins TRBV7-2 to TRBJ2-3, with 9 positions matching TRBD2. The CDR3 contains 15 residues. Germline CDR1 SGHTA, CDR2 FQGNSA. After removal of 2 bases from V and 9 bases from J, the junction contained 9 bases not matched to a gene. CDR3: CASSLMASGEGTQYF. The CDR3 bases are TGTGCCAGCAGCTTAATGGCTAGCGGGGAGGGGACGCAGTATTTT.

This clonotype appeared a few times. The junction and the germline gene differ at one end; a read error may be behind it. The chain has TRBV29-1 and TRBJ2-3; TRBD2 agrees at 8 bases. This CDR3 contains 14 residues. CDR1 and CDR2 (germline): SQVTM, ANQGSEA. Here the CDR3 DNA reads TGCAGCGTTGGTAGGACTAGCAGCACGGATACGCAGTATTTT. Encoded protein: CSVGRTSSTDTQYF.

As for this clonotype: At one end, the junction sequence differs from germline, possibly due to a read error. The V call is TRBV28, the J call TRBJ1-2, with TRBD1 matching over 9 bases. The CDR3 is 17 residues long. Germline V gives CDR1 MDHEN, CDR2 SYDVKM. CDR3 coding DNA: TGTGCCAGCAGTTCACCGGGACAGGGTTCATCTAACTATGGCCACACCTTC. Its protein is CASSSPGQGSSNYGHTF.

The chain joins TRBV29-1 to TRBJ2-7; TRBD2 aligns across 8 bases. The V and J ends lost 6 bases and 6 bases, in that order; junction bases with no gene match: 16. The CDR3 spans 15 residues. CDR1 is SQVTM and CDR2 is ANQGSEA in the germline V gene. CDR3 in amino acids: CSVKLPGLDFREQYF. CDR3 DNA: TGCAGCGTGAAACTCCCGGGACTAGACTTTCGCGAGCAGTACTTC.

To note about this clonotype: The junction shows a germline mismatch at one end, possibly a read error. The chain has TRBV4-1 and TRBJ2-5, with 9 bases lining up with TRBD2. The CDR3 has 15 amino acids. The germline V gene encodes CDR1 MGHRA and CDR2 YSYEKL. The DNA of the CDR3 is TGCGCCAGCAGCCAAGAAACCCCTAGGCGGGAGGGTATTGTCTTC. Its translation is CASSQETPRREGIVF.